The entry below describes one TCR beta chain. TCRdb called the 5' RACE reads again in MiXCR, with one record for every CDR3 protein. The sample carries a few thousand distinct CDR3 sequences, around 34% recorded once. With V trimmed by 4 bases and J by 7 bases, 8 bases remained unmatched. Per germline, CDR1 LNHNV and CDR2 YYDKDF (reference sequence). CDR3 length equals 15 residues. Specimen: naive CD4+ T cells sorted from a lymph node. As to subset: naive CD4+ T cells, CD4+CD45RA+CD25-. This chain joins TRBV15 and TRBJ1-4; TRBD1 agrees at 8 bases. The TCR comes from a female donor with breast cancer. Here the CDR3 reads CATSTSWTGSEKLFF. The CDR3 nucleotides read TGTGCCACCAGCACCTCGTGGACAGGGAGTGAAAAACTGTTTTTT.